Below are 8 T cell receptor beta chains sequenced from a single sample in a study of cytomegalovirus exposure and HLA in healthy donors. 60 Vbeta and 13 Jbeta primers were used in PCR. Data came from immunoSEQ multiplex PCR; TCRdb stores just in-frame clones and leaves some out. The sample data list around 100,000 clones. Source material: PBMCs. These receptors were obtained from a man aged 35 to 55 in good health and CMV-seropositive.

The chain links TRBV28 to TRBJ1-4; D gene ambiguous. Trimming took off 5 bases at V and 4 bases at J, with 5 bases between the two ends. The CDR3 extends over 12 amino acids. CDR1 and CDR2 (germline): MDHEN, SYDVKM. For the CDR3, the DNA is TGTGCCAGCAGTGGGAGTAATGAAAAACTGTTTTTT. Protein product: CASSGSNEKLFF.

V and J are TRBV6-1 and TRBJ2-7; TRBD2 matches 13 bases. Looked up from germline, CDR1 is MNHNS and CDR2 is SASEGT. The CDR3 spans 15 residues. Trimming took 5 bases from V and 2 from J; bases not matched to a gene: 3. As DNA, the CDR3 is TGTGCCAGCAGTCGCGGGACTAGCGGGACCTACGAGCAGTACTTC. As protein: CASSRGTSGTYEQYF.

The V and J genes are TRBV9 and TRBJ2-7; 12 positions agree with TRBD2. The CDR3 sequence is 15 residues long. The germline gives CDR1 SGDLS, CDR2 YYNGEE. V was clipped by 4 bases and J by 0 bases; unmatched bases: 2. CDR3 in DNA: TGTGCCAGCAGCAAGACTAGCGGGGGCTCCTACGAGCAGTACTTC. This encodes CASSKTSGGSYEQYF.

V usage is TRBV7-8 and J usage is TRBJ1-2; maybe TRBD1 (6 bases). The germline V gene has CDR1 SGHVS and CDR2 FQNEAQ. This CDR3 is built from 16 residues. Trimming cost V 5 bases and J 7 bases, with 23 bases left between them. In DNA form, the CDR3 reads TGTGCCAGCAGCCCACAGAACAGGGCCCGTACGGTTGGCTACACCTTC. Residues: CASSPQNRARTVGYTF. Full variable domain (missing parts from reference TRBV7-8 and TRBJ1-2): GAGVSQSPRYKVAKRGQDVALRCDPISGHVSLFWYQQALGQGPEFLTYFQNEAQLDKSGLPSDRFFAERPEGSVSTLKIQRTQQEDSAVYLCASSPQNRARTVGYTFGSGTRLTVV.

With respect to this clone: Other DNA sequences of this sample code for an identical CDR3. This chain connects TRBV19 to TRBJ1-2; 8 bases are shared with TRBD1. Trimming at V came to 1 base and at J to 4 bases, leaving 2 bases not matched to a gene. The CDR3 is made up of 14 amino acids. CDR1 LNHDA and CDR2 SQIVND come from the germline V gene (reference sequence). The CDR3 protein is CASSIGTGGYGYTF. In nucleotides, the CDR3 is TGTGCCAGTAGTATAGGAACAGGGGGCTATGGCTACACCTTC. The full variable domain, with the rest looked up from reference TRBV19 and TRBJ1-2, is DGGITQSPKYLFRKEGQNVTLSCEQNLNHDAMYWYRQDPGQGLRLIYYSQIVNDFQKGDIAEGYSVSREKKESFPLTVTSAQKNPTAFYLCASSIGTGGYGYTFGSGTRLTVV.

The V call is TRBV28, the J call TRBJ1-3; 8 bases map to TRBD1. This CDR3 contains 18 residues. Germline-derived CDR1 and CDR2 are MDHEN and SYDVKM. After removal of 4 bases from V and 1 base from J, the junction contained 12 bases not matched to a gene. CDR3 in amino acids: CASSSGGRTGVSGNTIYF. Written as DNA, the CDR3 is TGTGCCAGCAGTTCAGGGGGCAGAACGGGCGTATCTGGAAACACCATATATTTT.

The CDR3 region is CASSLHPRGETQYF. The CDR3 coding sequence is TGTGCCAGCAGTTTGCACCCTCGCGGCGAGACCCAGTACTTC. The chain joins TRBV27 to TRBJ2-5; D unclear. CDR1 is MNHEY, CDR2 SMNVEV, per germline (reference sequence). Between the trimmed V and J ends, which lost 3 bases and 5 bases, there was a span of 13 bases. The CDR3 is 14 amino acids.

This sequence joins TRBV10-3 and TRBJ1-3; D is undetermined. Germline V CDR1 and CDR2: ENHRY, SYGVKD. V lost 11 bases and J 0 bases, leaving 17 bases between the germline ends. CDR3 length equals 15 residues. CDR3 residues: CAGSPTGNSGNTIYF. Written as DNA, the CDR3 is TGTGCCGGAAGCCCCACCGGGAACTCTGGAAACACCATATATTTT.